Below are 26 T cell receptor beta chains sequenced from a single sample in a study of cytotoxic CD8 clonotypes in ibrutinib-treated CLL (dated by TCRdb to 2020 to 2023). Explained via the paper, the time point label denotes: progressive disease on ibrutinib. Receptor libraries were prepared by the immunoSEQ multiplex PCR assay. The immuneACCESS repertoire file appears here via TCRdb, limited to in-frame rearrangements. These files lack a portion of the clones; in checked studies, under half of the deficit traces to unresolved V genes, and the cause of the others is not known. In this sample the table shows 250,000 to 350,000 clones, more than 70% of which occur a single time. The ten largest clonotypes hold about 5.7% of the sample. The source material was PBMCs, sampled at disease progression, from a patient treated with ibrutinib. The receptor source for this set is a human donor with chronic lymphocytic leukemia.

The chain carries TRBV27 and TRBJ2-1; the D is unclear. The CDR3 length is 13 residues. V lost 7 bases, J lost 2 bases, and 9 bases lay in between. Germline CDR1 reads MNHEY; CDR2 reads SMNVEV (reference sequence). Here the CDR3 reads CASTHIPYNEQFF. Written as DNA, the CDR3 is TGTGCCAGCACCCACATCCCCTACAATGAGCAGTTCTTC.

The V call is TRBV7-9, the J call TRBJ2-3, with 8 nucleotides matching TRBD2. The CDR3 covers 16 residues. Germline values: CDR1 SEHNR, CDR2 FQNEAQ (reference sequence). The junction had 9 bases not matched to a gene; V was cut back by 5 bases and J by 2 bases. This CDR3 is CASSVKAGANTDTQYF. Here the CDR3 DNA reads TGTGCCAGCAGCGTAAAAGCGGGGGCCAACACAGATACGCAGTATTTT.

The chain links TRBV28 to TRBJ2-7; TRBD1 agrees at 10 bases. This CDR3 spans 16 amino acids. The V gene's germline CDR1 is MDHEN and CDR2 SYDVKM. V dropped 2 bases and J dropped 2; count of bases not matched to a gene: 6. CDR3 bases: TGTGCCAGCAGTTTAATCTCCGGGACAGGGGCCTACGAGCAGTACTTC. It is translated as CASSLISGTGAYEQYF.

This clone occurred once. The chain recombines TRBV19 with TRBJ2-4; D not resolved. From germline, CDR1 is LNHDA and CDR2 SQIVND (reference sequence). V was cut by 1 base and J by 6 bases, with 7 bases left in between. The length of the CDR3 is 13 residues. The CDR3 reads CASSIGQVNIQYF. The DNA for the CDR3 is TGTGCCAGTAGTATAGGCCAGGTAAACATTCAGTACTTC.

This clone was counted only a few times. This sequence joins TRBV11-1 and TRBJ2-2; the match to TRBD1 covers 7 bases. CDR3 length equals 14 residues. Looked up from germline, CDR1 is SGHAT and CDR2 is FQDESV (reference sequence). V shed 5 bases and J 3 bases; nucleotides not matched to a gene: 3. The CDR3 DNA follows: TGTGCCAGCAGCCGCACAGGGGACACCGGGGAGCTGTTTTTT. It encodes CASSRTGDTGELFF.

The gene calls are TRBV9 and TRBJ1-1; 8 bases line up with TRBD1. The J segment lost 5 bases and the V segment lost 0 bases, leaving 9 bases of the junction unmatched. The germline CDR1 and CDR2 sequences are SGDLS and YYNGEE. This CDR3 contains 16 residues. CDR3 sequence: CASSVEGQGAWTEAFF. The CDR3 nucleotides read TGTGCCAGCAGCGTAGAGGGCCAGGGGGCTTGGACTGAAGCTTTCTTT.

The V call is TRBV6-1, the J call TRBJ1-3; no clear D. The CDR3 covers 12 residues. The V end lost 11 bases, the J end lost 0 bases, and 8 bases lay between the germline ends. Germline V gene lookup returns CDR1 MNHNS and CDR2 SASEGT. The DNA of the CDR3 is TGTGCCTCCTGGGCCTCTGGAAACACCATATATTTT. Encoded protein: CASWASGNTIYF.

CDR3 protein: CSVPKTLNTEAFF. DNA for the CDR3: TGCAGCGTCCCGAAGACATTGAACACTGAAGCTTTCTTT. This chain joins TRBV29-1 and TRBJ1-1; D gene uncertain. V was trimmed by 6 bases and J by 0 bases, leaving 11 bases between them. Germline assignment: CDR1 SQVTM and CDR2 ANQGSEA. There are 13 residues in the CDR3.

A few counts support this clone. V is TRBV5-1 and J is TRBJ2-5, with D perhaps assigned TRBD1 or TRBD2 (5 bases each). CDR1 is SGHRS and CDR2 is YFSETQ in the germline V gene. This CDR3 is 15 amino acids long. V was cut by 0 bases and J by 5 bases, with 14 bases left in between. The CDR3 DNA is TGCGCCAGCAGCTTGGAGGCAGGGAAGCGGGAGACCCAGTACTTC. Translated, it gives CASSLEAGKRETQYF.

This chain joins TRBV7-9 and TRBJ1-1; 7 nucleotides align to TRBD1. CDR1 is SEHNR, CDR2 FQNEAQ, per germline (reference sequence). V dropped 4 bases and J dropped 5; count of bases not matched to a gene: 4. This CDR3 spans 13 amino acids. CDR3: CASSSRGETEAFF. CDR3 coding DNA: TGTGCCAGCAGCTCCAGGGGGGAGACTGAAGCTTTCTTT.

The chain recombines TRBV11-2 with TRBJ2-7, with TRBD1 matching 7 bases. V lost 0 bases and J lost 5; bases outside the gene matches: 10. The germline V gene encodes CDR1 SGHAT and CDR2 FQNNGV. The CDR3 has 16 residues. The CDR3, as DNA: TGTGCCAGCAGCTTAGATCGAGGAGTCAGGGGGAACGAGCAGTACTTC. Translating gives CASSLDRGVRGNEQYF.

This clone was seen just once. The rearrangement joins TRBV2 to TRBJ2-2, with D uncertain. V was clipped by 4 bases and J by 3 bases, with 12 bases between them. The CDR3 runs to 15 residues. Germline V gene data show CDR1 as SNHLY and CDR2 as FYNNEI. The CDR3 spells CASSGLGWDTGELFF. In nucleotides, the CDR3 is TGTGCCAGCAGTGGACTGGGGTGGGACACCGGGGAGCTGTTTTTT.

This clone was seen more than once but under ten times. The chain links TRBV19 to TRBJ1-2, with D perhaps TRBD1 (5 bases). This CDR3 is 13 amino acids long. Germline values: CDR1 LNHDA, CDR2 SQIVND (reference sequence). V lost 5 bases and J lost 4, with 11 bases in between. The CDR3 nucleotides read TGTGCCAGTAGTCAGGGTTATACCTATGGCTACACCTTC. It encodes CASSQGYTYGYTF.

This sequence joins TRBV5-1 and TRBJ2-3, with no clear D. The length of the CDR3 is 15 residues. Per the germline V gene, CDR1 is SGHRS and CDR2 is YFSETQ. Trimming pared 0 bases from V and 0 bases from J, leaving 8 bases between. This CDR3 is CASSLGGSSTDTQYF. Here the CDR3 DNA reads TGCGCCAGCAGCTTGGGTGGCAGTAGCACAGATACGCAGTATTTT.

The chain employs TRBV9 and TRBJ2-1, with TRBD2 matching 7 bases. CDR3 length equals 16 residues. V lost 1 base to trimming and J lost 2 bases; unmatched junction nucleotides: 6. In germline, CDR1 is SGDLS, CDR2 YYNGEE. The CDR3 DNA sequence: TGTGCCAGCAGCGTAACTAGCGCCCTCACCTACAATGAGCAGTTCTTC. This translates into CASSVTSALTYNEQFF.

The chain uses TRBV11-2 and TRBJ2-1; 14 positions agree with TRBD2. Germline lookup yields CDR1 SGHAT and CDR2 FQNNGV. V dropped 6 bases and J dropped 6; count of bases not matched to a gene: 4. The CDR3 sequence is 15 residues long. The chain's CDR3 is CASSIGLAGGNEQFF. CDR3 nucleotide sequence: TGTGCCAGCAGTATAGGACTAGCGGGAGGCAATGAGCAGTTCTTC.

CDR3 coding DNA: TGTGCCAGCACCCCGACTAGCGGTTCCTACGAGCAGTACTTC. The encoded protein is CASTPTSGSYEQYF. The rearrangement uses TRBV6-1 and TRBJ2-7; 9 bases are shared with TRBD2. The CDR3 is made up of 14 amino acids. Germline assignment: CDR1 MNHNS and CDR2 SASEGT. V was pared by 7 bases and J by 1 base, with 5 bases of the junction left unmatched.

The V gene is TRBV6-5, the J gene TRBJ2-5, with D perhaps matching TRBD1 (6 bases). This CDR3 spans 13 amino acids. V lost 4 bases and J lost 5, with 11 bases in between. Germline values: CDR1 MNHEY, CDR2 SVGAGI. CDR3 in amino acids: CASSLQGEETQYF. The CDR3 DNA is TGTGCCAGCAGTTTACAGGGTGAGGAGACCCAGTACTTC.

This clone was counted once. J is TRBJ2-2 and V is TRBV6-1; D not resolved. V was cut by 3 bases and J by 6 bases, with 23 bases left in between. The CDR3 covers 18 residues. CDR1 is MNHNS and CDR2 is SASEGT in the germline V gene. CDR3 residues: CASSDGYTAVDIAGELFF. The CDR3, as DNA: TGTGCCAGCAGTGATGGTTATACGGCAGTGGATATTGCCGGGGAGCTGTTTTTT.

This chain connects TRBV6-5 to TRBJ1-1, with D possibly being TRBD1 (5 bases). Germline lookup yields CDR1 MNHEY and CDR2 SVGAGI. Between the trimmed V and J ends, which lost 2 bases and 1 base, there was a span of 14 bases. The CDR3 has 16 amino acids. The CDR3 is CASSYDRMGQNTEAFF. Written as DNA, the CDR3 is TGTGCCAGCAGTTACGATAGAATGGGGCAGAACACTGAAGCTTTCTTT.

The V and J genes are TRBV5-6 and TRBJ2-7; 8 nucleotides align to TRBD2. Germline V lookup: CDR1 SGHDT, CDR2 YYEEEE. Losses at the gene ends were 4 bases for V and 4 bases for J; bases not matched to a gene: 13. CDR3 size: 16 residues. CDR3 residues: CASSPLGASGPYEQYF. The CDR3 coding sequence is TGTGCCAGCAGCCCCCTCGGGGCTAGCGGGCCTTACGAGCAGTACTTC.

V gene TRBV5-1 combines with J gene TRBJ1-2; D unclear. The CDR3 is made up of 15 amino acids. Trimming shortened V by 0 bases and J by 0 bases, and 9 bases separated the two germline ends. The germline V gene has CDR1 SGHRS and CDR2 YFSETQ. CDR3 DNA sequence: TGCGCCAGCAGCTTGGTACCACCGACTAACTATGGCTACACCTTC. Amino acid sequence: CASSLVPPTNYGYTF.

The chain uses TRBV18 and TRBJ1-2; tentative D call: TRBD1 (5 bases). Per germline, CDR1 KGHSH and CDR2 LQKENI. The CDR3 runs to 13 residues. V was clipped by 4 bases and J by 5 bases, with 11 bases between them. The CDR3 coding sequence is TGTGCCAGCTCACTCGGGACTCTGTATGGCTACACCTTC. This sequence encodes CASSLGTLYGYTF.

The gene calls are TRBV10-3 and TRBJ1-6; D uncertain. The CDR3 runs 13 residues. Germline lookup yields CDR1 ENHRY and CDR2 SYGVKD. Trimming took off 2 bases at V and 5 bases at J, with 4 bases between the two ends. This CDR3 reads CAISERDNSPLHF. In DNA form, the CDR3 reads TGTGCCATCAGTGAGAGAGATAATTCACCCCTCCACTTT.

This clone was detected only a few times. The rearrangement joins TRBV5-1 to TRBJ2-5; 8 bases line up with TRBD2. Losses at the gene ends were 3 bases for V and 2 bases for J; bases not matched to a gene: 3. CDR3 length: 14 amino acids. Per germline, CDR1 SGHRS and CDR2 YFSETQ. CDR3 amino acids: CASSSGTRQETQYF. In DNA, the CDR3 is TGCGCCAGCAGCTCCGGGACTAGACAAGAGACCCAGTACTTC.

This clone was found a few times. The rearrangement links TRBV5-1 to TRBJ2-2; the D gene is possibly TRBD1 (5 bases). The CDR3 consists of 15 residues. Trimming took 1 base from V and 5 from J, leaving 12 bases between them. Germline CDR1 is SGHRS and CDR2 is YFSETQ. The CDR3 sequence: CASSLKRGKTGELFF. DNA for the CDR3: TGCGCCAGCAGCTTGAAAAGGGGTAAAACCGGGGAGCTGTTTTTT.